This T cell receptor (beta chain) was documented in a study of technical replicates of blood from several donors. V lost 6 bases to trimming and J lost 3 bases; unmatched junction nucleotides: 5. CDR3 length equals 14 residues. In germline, CDR1 is LGHNT, CDR2 FRNRAP. Method: immunoSEQ multiplex PCR; TCRdb's copy keeps in-frame clones and lacks some. Of over 50,000 clones listed, about 91% were seen once; the top ten hold 3.5% to 5%. Sequenced: PBMCs. The chain has TRBV12-5 and TRBJ1-5, with 7 positions matching TRBD1. This sequence originates from a human donor in good health. Some clones in this sample may be carry-over from other donors' samples. The CDR3 reads CASGADRSNQPQHF. DNA for the CDR3: TGTGCTAGTGGCGCGGACAGGTCCAATCAGCCCCAGCATTTT.